The present entry profiles one T cell receptor (beta chain) with its context. Its cognate antigen has yet to be identified. There are no base qualities to consult, and no much larger clone falls within one base. This record belongs to a study of CD8 T cells in Susac syndrome (dated by TCRdb to the late 2010s). About the study as a whole: Repertoire sequencing was used to test whether CD8+ T cell activation and differentiation in Susac syndrome was antigen driven.

The CDR3 contains 13 residues, cysteine and phenylalanine counted. Just CDR3 DNA is preserved here, 39 bases in frame from base 1. Sequences SEHNR (CDR1) and FQNEAQ (CDR2) are obtained from the germline V gene (reference sequence). At the junction V is shortened by 8 bases and J by 3 bases; bases outside the gene matches: 4. On the study overall, not on this receptor specifically: The TCR sequencing and HLA analysis was acknowledged to have included a relatively small number of individuals.

High-throughput TCR beta sequencing profiled peripheral blood CD8+ and CD4+ T cells from healthy donors, Susac syndrome patients and multiple sclerosis patients. The multiple sclerosis controls were treatment-naive patients who had stable or active relapsing-remitting disease and met the revised McDonald criteria. Bulk CD8+ and CD4+ T cells were purified by magnetic negative isolation, while CD8+ TEMRA cells were enriched using FACS. Blood was drawn into EDTA tubes, processed within 24 hours, and PBMCs were isolated by density gradient centrifugation. PBMCs destined for TCR sequencing were cryopreserved in liquid nitrogen and later thawed in a 37 °C water bath. A purity of at least 90% was achieved for sorted or isolated CD4+, CD8+ and CD8+ TEMRA cells. RNA was extracted with the RNeasy kit and about 0.5 to 1 ug was reverse transcribed using random hexamers. The immunoSEQ multiplex PCR assay, which covers 54 Vbeta and 13 Jbeta segments, was used to amplify TCR beta CDR3 regions. PCR amplification bias was corrected by using a synthetic template baseline for primer optimization and computational correction. Concerning the study's data processing: Only productive sequences were kept, with reads annotated to V, D and J genes according to IMGT and analyzed in immunoSEQ Analyzer. Clonality was calculated as one minus the Shannon entropy normalized by log2 of the number of productive unique sequences. For each patient and control, public and private clones were evaluated within the 100 most prevalent clones. A clone was defined as Susac-specific if it was absent from the healthy and MS cohorts, from roughly 980 published viral clones and from other ImmuneACCESS disease sequences. The public sequencing data were trimmed at Q25 with fastp and processed into clonotypes with MiXCR by TCRdb, which kept only in-frame beta chains. Each entry merges the rows of one CDR3 protein and shows their most common DNA and genes. The V and J calls shown here were made by TCRdb, not taken from the authors' results. The sample table shows approximately 150,000 distinct CDR3 sequences, and less than 95% are seen once. The top ten hold about 0.09% of the sample.

The receptor's source is a human donor with multiple sclerosis. Material for sequencing was CD4+ T cells from PBMCs. The sequence links TRBV7-9 to TRBJ2-7, with 10 middle bases fitting TRBD1. The sequenced DNA is TGTGCCAGCGGGACAGGGGCCAGCTACGAGCAGTACTTC. Its protein reads: CASGTGASYEQYF.